This is a list of T cell receptor beta chains from one sample in a study of neurological immune-mediated disorders. TCRdb reprocessed the 5' RACE reads with MiXCR, giving one entry per CDR3 protein. The sample contains 60,000 to 85,000 distinct CDR3 sequences, 4% to 6% of which appear only once. The sample comprised PBMCs. Source of these receptors: a man younger than 35 with multiple sclerosis. Each CDR3 is given with its conserved first and last residue. D genes are given only for firm matches. Clone size, where shown, is once, few, many, or a class for clones that have expanded.

TRBJ2-7	TRBD2	TRBV7-6	many	TGTGCCAGCAGCTTCCGGACTAGCGCGGTCTACGAGCAGTACTTC	CASSFRTSAVYEQYF
TRBJ1-2	-	TRBV20-1	many	TGCAGTGCTAGAGGGGGCGCAGAGGATGGCTACACCTTC	CSARGGAEDGYTF
TRBJ2-5	-	TRBV29-1	many	TGCAGCGGACTGAGTTCGGGAGAGACCCAGTACTTC	CSGLSSGETQYF
TRBJ1-1	-	TRBV7-2	many	TGTGCCAGCAGCTTATCCACTGAAGCTTTCTTT	CASSLSTEAFF
TRBJ2-3	-	TRBV12-3/TRBV12-4	many	TGTGCCAGCACCTCTCGGACAGACCCTGGGGATACGCAGTATTTT	CASTSRTDPGDTQYF
TRBJ2-3	TRBD1	TRBV20-1	many	TGCAGTGCTAGATCGGGACAGGGCGTGGGTACGCAGTATTTT	CSARSGQGVGTQYF
TRBJ1-6	-	TRBV12-3/TRBV12-4	many	TGTGCCAGCAGTTTGGAAGGGGTCGGCTATAATTCACCCCTCAACTTT	CASSLEGVGYNSPLNF
TRBJ1-6	-	TRBV6-6	-	TGTGCCAGCAGTTCCTCCCGGGGACCCAAAGTACTTAGCTCCTATAATTCACTCCTCCACTTT	CASSSSRGPKVLSSYNSLLHF
TRBJ2-2	-	TRBV6-1	many	TGTGCCAGCAAAAACCGGGGGAATAAGGAGCTGTTTTTT	CASKNRGNKELFF
TRBJ1-1	-	TRBV10-3	many	TGTGCCATCAGTGAGTCTTTACAGAACACTGAAGCTTTCTTT	CAISESLQNTEAFF
TRBJ1-2	TRBD1	TRBV6-6	many	TGTGCCAGCAGGGGCCACAGGGGGTCTCGGGGTGGCTACACCTTC	CASRGHRGSRGGYTF
TRBJ2-3	-	TRBV5-1	-	TGCGCCAGCAGCTTGGCCAGGGTCGGCGGGAACACAGATACGCAGTATTTT	CASSLARVGGNTDTQYF
TRBJ2-2	-	TRBV7-2	many	TGTGCCAGCAGCTATTGGCAGTTAGCCGGGGAGCTGTTTTTT	CASSYWQLAGELFF
TRBJ1-6	-	TRBV15	many	TGTGCCACCAGCAGAGAGAGACGGGTTTCACCCCTCCACTTT	CATSRERRVSPLHF
TRBJ2-5	TRBD2	TRBV7-8	many	TGTGCCAGTCGGGGGGAGGTCCTAAAAGAGACCCAGTACTTC	CASRGEVLKETQYF
TRBJ2-3	-	TRBV20-1	many	TGCAGTGCTAGTCGGGGGGCACCCACAGATACGCAGTATTTT	CSASRGAPTDTQYF
TRBJ2-2	TRBD1	TRBV13	many	TGTGCCAGCAGATGGGGACAGGGGGACACCGGGGAGCTGTTTTTT	CASRWGQGDTGELFF
TRBJ1-4	TRBD1	TRBV15	many	TGTGCCACCAGCAGGGGACAGGGGACTTCCTATAATGAAAAACTGTTTTTT	CATSRGQGTSYNEKLFF
TRBJ2-1	-	TRBV10-3	-	TGTGCCATCAGTGATCCCAGGGCCAATGAGCAGTTCTTC	CAISDPRANEQFF
TRBJ2-3	TRBD2	TRBV20-1	many	TGCAGTGCTAGAGATTGGGCGGGGGGCGACACAGATACGCAGTATTTT	CSARDWAGGDTDTQYF
TRBJ2-7	TRBD1	TRBV20-1	-	TGCAGTGCTAGAGAACCCGGGACAGTATCCTACGAGCAGTACTTC	CSAREPGTVSYEQYF
TRBJ1-3	-	TRBV12-3/TRBV12-4	few	TGTGCCAACATTGAAGTTTCTGGAAACACCATATATTTT	CANIEVSGNTIYF
TRBJ2-3	-	TRBV5-1	many	TGCGCCAGCAGCTTGTCAGGGCGATGGATAGATACGCAGTATTTT	CASSLSGRWIDTQYF
TRBJ1-5	-	TRBV5-1	-	TGCGCCAGCAGCTTTTCCGGGACAAGAAATCAGCCCCAGCATTTT	CASSFSGTRNQPQHF
TRBJ2-1	TRBD1	TRBV15	many	TGTGCCACCAGCGGAGGACAGGGGCCCTACAATGAGCAGTTCTTC	CATSGGQGPYNEQFF
TRBJ2-7	TRBD2	TRBV5-1	many	TGCGCCAGCAGCTTCCTAGCGGGGACCTACGAGCAGTACTTC	CASSFLAGTYEQYF
TRBJ1-1	-	TRBV20-1	many	TGCAGTGCTAGAGCTGTACGGGGCGGTGACACTGAAGCTTTCTTT	CSARAVRGGDTEAFF
TRBJ2-3	-	TRBV3-1	many	TGTGCCAGCAGCCAAGAAGTTGATAGCGGAGATACGCAGTATTTT	CASSQEVDSGDTQYF
TRBJ1-1	TRBD1	TRBV7-9	many	TGTGCCAGCAGCTTACGGACAGGGGAGGTTATCACTGAAGCTTTCTTT	CASSLRTGEVITEAFF
TRBJ2-2	-	TRBV5-1	many	TGCGCCAGCAGCCCGGCACCAGGGAGAAACACCGGGGAGCTGTTTTTT	CASSPAPGRNTGELFF
TRBJ2-1	TRBD2	TRBV7-7	many	TGTGCTAGCAGCTTGGCGGGAGACGAGCGCGGCCTCCGGTTCTTC	CASSLAGDERGLRFF
TRBJ1-6	-	TRBV27	medium-sized	TGTGCCAGCATGAGCATCGGGTCAGGCAATAATTCACCCCTCCACTTT	CASMSIGSGNNSPLHF
TRBJ2-5	TRBD2	TRBV5-1	many	TGCGCCAGCAGCTTTACGGGAGGGCCTGATGAGACCCAGTACTTC	CASSFTGGPDETQYF
TRBJ2-1	TRBD2	TRBV6-1	many	TGTGCCAGCAGTGAAGCGGGGGGGGTCTCTCGGTACAATGAGCAGTTCTTC	CASSEAGGVSRYNEQFF
TRBJ2-3	-	TRBV6-5	once	TGTGCCAGCAGTTACACAGGACGCAGCACAGATACGCAGTATTTT	CASSYTGRSTDTQYF
TRBJ2-3	TRBD1	TRBV3-1	-	TGTGCCAGCAGCCCATTAGGATGGACAGGGGGAAGGAAGAGCACAGATACGCAGTATTTT	CASSPLGWTGGRKSTDTQYF
TRBJ1-5	TRBD1	TRBV12-3/TRBV12-4	many	TGTGCCAGCAGTACGAGGCAGGGGGTGGGCAATCAGCCCCAGAATTTT	CASSTRQGVGNQPQNF
TRBJ1-1	-	TRBV5-1	many	TGCGCCAGCAGCGGGGTCGGCGCGGGCATGAACACTGAAGCTTTCTTT	CASSGVGAGMNTEAFF
TRBJ1-5	-	TRBV25-1	few	TGTGCCAGCAGTCCACAGGGAAGCAATCAGCCCCAGAATTTT	CASSPQGSNQPQNF
TRBJ2-2	TRBD2	TRBV12-3/TRBV12-4	-	TGTGCCAGCAGTTCCCCTAGCGGGAGTAACACCGGGGAGCTGTTTTTT	CASSSPSGSNTGELFF
TRBJ2-3	-	TRBV20-1	few	TGCAGTGCTAGAGATCAAAGCGCCCCTAGACAAGATACGCAGTATTTT	CSARDQSAPRQDTQYF
TRBJ2-7	-	TRBV7-2	many	TGTGCCAGCAGCTTAGCGGCGGGTAACAACTACGAGCAGTACTTC	CASSLAAGNNYEQYF
TRBJ1-2	-	TRBV9	many	TGTGCCAGCAGCGCGGACGGGTACTATGGCTACACCTTC	CASSADGYYGYTF
TRBJ2-7	-	TRBV25-1	many	TGTGCCAGCAGTGAATGGGTTACCTACGAGCAGTACTTC	CASSEWVTYEQYF
TRBJ1-5	TRBD1	TRBV6-2/TRBV6-3	many	TGTGCCAGCAGTTCCCCGGACAGGGTCTATAGCAATCAGCCCCAGCATTTT	CASSSPDRVYSNQPQHF
TRBJ2-7	-	TRBV24-1	many	TGTGCCACCAGCGACAGCTTGGAGCAGTACTTC	CATSDSLEQYF
TRBJ2-1	TRBD2	TRBV3-1	few	TGTGCCAGCAGCCCTCGGATAGCGGGGGGGGGTGAGCAGTTCTTC	CASSPRIAGGGEQFF
TRBJ2-7	TRBD1	TRBV29-1	many	TGCAGCGTTGAAGATGGCGACAGGGCCTACGAGCAGTACTTC	CSVEDGDRAYEQYF